This T cell receptor (beta chain) originates from a study of T cell repertoires in cytomegalovirus infection. The V gene lost 8 bases and the J gene lost 0 bases, with 14 bases spanning the gap. This CDR3 contains 14 residues. Per germline, CDR1 MDHEN and CDR2 SYDVKM. TCRdb called the reads again in MiXCR, with one record for every CDR3 protein. The sample includes about 440,000 distinct CDR3 sequences, roughly 30% seen only once; the top ten take roughly 13%. This clonotype turned up a few times. The chain has TRBV28 and TRBJ2-7; tentatively, D is TRBD1 (6 bases). This TCR was sampled from a human donor in good health (CMV status not recorded). Some clones in this sample may be carry-over from other donors' samples. Sample: PBMCs. DNA of the CDR3: TGTGCCAGCTCCAGGGGTCCCCACTCCTACGAGCAGTACTTC. Amino acids: CASSRGPHSYEQYF. The complete variable domain, with remaining parts taken from reference TRBV28 and TRBJ2-7, reads DVKVTQSSRYLVKRTGEKVFLECVQDMDHENMFWYRQDPGLGLRLIYFSYDVKMKEKGDIPEGYSVSREKKERFSLILESASTNQTSMYLCASSRGPHSYEQYFGPGTRLTVT.